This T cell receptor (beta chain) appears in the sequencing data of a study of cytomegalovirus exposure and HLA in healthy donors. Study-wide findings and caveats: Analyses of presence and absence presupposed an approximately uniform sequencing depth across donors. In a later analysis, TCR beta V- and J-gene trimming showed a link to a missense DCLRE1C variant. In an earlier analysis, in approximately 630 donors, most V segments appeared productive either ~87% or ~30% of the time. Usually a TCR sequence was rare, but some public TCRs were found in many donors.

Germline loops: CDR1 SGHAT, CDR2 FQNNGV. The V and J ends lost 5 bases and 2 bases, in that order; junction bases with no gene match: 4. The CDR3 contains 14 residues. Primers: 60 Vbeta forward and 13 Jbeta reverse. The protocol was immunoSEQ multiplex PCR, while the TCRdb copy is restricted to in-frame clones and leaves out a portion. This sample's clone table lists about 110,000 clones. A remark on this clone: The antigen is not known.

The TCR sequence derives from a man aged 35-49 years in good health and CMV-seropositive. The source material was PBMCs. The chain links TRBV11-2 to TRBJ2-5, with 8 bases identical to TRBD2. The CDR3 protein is CASSRLAGQETQYF. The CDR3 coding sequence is TGTGCCAGCAGCCGCTTAGCGGGGCAAGAGACCCAGTACTTC.